This note documents a single TCR beta chain sequence. Its antigen is unidentified. TCRdb reanalysed the reads using MiXCR and keeps one entry per CDR3 protein. The table has approximately 990,000 distinct CDR3 sequences, around 30% seen once. The data derive from a study of T cell repertoires in cytomegalovirus infection. Looking at the study overall: Through public TCR beta signatures, both CMV infection and matching HLA type were indicated.

Study results and caveats: The study identified carriers of CMV plus the relevant HLA from cumulative public TCR beta family frequency. What dominated the ex vivo response were HLA-C-restricted CMV-specific TCR beta clonotypes.

Sample: cultured CD8+ T cells from PBMCs, taken from culture after CMV antigen stimulation. This sequence was found in a human donor in good health (CMV status not recorded). Some clones in this sample may be carry-over from other donors' samples.

The CDR3 sequence: CASSQVGDGDVAFF. The CDR3 region has the DNA TGCGCCAGCAGCCAAGTGGGAGACGGGGACGTAGCTTTCTTT. The chain links TRBV4-1 to TRBJ1-1; a possible D gene is TRBD1 (5 bases). V lost 1 base, J lost 10 bases, and 16 bases lay in between. Germline lookup yields CDR1 MGHRA and CDR2 YSYEKL. The length of the CDR3 is 14 residues.